The present T cell receptor beta chain was sequenced within a study of neurological immune-mediated disorders. From germline, CDR1 is MNHNY and CDR2 SVGAGI (reference sequence). CDR3 size: 14 residues. J was trimmed by 0 bases and V by 7 bases; bases with no gene match: 3. TCRdb recomputed calls from the 5' RACE reads with MiXCR, one row per CDR3 protein. The sample carries 55,000 to 70,000 distinct CDR3 sequences, about 11% recorded once. Stated time point: longitudinal time-point 1 (baseline). Unsorted libraries were generated from 2 million PBMCs. These cells had been stored in RNAlater at -80 C. The chain is built from TRBV6-6 and TRBJ1-3; the match to TRBD1 covers 7 bases. The TCR sequence derives from a male donor with HTLV-1-associated myelopathy (HAM/TSP). Sequencing input: PBMCs. CDR3 in amino acids: CASTGTVSGNTIYF. The CDR3 bases are TGTGCCAGCACCGGGACAGTCTCTGGAAACACCATATATTTT.